This T cell receptor beta chain was obtained from a study of T-cell reconstitution after alpha-beta-depleted transplantation in children (TCRdb year 2016). With regard to the full study: Using TCR repertoire profiling, the study quantitatively followed how T-cell immune reconstitution unfolded in children after TCRalphabeta/CD19-depleted allogeneic hematopoietic cell transplantation. Paper-wide results and their limitations: Apparently early alphabetaT-cell count recovery about two months after transplant reportedly relied on only several hundred rapidly expanded clones derived from non-depleted graft cells. Hyperexpanded clone frequencies declined over subsequent months; after one year, T-cell counts and TCRbeta diversity were mostly attributed to newly produced T cells. In some patients, high TCRbeta diversity at day 60 was attributed to recipient T cells and intrathymic progenitors that had survived conditioning.

This clonotype appeared many times. Its binding antigen is unknown. No much larger clonotype is one base removed from it; base qualities were not supplied. After removal of 4 bases from V and 1 base from J, the junction retains 13 bases not matched to a gene. The CDR3 has 18 amino acids, counting the end cysteine and phenylalanine. The kept DNA is CDR3 alone, 54 bases in frame from the first base. The germline V gene encodes CDR1 SGHVT and CDR2 SQSDAQ. The treatment or condition tag for this specimen amounts to: allogeneic hematopoietic cell transplantation with graft depleted of TCRalphabeta T cells and CD19 B cells. The transplant recipients were children given TCRalphabeta/CD19-depleted allogeneic hematopoietic cell grafts. The library was produced with PCR. Sequencing was carried out with an Illumina HiSeq 2500. Molecular barcoding was employed in the preparation of TCR libraries, with unique molecular identifiers being used to normalize TCRbeta repertoire quantification. TCRdb applied fastp at Q25 and MiXCR to the public reads, then kept only in-frame beta chains. Every distinct CDR3 protein forms one entry, paired with its most common genes and DNA. The sample data list approximately 500,000 distinct CDR3 sequences, and approximately 10% of these were observed just once. The ten largest clones take up around 2% of the sample.

This receptor was identified in a child aged 2-15 years with inherited bone marrow failure, due to receive a stem cell transplant. In this chain, TRBV7-4 is recombined with TRBJ2-1, with 7 central nucleotides matching TRBD2. This sample comprised PBMCs, obtained before TCRalphabeta/CD19-depleted stem cell transplant. In nucleotide form, the sequence is TGTGCCAGCAGCTCCCGGGACTACTCTATCCCTTCCTACAATGAGCAGTTCTTC. Translated, it gives CASSSRDYSIPSYNEQFF.